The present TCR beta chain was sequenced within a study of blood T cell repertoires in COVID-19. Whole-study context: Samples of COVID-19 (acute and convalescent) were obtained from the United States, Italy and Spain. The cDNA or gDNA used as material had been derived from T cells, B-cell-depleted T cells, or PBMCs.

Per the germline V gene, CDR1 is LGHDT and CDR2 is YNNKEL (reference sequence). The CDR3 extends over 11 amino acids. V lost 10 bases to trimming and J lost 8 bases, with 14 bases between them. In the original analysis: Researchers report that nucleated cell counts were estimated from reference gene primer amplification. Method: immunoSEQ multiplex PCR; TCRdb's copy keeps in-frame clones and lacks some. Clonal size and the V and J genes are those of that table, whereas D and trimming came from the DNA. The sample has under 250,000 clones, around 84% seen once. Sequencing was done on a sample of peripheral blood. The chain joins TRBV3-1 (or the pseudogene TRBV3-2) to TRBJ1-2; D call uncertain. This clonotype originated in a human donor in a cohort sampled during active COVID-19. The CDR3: CATDSWQGYTF. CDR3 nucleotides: TGTGCCACAGATAGCTGGCAGGGCTACACCTTC.